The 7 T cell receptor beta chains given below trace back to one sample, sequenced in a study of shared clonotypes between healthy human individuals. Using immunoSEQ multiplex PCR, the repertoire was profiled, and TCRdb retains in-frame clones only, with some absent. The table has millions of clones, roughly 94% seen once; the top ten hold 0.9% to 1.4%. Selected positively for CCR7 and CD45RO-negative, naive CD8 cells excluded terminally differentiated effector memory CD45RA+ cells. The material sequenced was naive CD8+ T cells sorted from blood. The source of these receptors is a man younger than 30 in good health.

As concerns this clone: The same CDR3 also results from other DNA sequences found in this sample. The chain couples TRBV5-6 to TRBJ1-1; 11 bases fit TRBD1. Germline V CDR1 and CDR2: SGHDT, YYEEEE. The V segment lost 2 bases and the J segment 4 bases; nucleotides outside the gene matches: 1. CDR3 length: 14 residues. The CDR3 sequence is CASSFGTGGTEAFF. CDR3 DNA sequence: TGTGCCAGCAGCTTTGGGACAGGGGGCACTGAAGCTTTCTTT.

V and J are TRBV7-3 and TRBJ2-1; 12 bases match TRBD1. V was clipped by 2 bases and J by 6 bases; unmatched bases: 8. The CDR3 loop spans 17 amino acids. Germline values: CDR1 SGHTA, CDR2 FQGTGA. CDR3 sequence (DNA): TGTGCCAGCAGCTTAGGGGACAGGGGGCCTGCCGCCAATGAGCAGTTCTTC. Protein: CASSLGDRGPAANEQFF.

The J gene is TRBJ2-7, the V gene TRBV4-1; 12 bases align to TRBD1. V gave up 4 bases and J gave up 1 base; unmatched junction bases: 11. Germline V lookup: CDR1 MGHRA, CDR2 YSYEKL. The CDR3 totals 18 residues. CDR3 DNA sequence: TGCGCCAGCAGCCCTCCCCCGGGACAGGGGGCGGTATCCTACGAGCAGTACTTC. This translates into CASSPPPGQGAVSYEQYF.

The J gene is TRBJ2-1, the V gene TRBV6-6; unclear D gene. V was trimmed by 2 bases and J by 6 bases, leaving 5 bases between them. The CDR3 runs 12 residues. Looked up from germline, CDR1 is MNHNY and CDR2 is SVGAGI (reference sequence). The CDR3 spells CASSYGSNEQFF. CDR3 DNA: TGTGCCAGCAGTTACGGGTCCAATGAGCAGTTCTTC.

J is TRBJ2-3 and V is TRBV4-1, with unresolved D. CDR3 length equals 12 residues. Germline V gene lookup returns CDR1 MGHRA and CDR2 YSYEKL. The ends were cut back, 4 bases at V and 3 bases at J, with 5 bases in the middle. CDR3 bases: TGCGCCAGCAGCCTTTCTACAGATACGCAGTATTTT. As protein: CASSLSTDTQYF.

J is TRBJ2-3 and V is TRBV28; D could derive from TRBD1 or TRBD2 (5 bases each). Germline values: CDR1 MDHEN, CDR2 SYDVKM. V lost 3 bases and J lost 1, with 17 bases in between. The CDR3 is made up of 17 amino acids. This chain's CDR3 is CASSFMGPVSGTDTQYF. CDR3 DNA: TGTGCCAGCAGTTTTATGGGACCGGTATCGGGCACAGATACGCAGTATTTT.

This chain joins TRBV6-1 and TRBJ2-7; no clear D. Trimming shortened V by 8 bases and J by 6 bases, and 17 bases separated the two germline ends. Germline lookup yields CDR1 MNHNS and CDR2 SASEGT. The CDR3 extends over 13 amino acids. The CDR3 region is CASLDELSFEQYF. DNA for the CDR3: TGTGCCAGCCTTGACGAGCTTTCGTTCGAGCAGTACTTC.